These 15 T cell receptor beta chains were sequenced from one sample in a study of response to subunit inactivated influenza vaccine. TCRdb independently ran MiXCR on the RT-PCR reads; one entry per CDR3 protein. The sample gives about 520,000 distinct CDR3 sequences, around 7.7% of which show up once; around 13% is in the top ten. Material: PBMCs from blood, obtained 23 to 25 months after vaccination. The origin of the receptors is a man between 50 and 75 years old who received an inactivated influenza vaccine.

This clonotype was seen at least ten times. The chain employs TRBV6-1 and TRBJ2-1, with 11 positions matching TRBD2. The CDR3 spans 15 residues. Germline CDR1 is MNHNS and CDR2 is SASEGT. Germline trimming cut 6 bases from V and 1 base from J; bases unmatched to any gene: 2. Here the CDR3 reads CASRTSGNSYNEQFF. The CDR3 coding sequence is TGTGCCAGCAGGACTAGCGGGAATTCCTACAATGAGCAGTTCTTC.

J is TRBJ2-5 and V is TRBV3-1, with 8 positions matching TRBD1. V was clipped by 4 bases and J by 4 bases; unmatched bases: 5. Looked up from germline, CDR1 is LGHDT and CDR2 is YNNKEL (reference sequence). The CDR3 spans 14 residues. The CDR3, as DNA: TGTGCCAGCAGCCCCTGGACAGGGAGAGAGACCCAGTACTTC. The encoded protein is CASSPWTGRETQYF.

Here the CDR3 reads CASSLEGVYNEQFF. The CDR3 region has the DNA TGTGCCAGCAGCTTAGAAGGAGTCTACAATGAGCAGTTCTTC. The chain has TRBV11-2 and TRBJ2-1; D gene uncertain. This CDR3 is 14 amino acids long. The V gene's germline CDR1 is SGHAT and CDR2 FQNNGV. The V end lost 0 bases, the J end lost 3 bases, and 6 bases lay between the germline ends. Complete variable domain (other parts from reference TRBV11-2 and TRBJ2-1): EAGVAQSPRYKIIEKRQSVAFWCNPISGHATLYWYQQILGQGPKLLIQFQNNGVVDDSQLPKDRFSAERLKGVDSTLKIQPAKLEDSAVYLCASSLEGVYNEQFFGPGTRLTVL.

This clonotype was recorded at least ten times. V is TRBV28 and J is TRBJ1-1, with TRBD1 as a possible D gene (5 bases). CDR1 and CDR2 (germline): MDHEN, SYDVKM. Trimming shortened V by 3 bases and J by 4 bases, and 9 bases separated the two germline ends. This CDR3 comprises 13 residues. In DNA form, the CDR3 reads TGTGCCAGCAGTTTCAGGGTGCCCACTGAAGCTTTCTTT. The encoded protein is CASSFRVPTEAFF.

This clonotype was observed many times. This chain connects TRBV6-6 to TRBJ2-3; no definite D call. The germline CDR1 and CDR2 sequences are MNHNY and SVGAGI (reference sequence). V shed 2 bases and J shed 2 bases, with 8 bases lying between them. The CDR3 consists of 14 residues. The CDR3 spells CASSYTGLTDTQYF. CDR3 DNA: TGTGCCAGCAGTTACACGGGCCTCACAGATACGCAGTATTTT.

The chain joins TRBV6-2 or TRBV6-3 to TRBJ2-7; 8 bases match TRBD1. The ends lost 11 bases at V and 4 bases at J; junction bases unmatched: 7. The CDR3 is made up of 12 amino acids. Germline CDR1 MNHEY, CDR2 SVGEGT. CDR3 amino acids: CAGGQGSYEQYF. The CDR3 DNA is TGTGCCGGCGGACAGGGTTCTTACGAGCAGTACTTC.

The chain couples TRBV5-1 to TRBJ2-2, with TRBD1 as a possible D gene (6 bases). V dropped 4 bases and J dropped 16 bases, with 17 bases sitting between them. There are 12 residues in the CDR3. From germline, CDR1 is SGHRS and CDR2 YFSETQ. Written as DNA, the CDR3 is TGCGCCAGCAGCGGAGACGGGACACACGCGTTTTTT. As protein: CASSGDGTHAFF.

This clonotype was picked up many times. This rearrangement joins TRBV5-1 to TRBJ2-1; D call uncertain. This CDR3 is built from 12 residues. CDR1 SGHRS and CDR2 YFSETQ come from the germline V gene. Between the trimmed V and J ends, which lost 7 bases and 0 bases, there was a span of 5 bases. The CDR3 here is CASLDSYNEQFF. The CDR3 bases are TGCGCCAGCCTGGACTCCTACAATGAGCAGTTCTTC.

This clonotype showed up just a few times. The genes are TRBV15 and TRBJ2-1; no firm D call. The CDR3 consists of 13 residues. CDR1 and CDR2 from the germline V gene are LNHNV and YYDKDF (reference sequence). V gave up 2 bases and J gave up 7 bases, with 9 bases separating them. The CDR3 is CATSRSPSNEQFF. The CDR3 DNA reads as TGTGCCACCAGCAGATCTCCTAGTAATGAGCAGTTCTTC.

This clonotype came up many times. The CDR3 loop is CSAEGTVAALGNQPQHF. CDR3 bases: TGCAGTGCTGAAGGGACAGTCGCCGCGCTTGGCAATCAGCCCCAGCATTTT. The chain joins TRBV20-1 to TRBJ1-5; 7 bases are shared with TRBD1. This CDR3 contains 17 residues. The germline CDR1 and CDR2 sequences are DFQATT and SNEGSKA (reference sequence). Trimming took 5 bases from V and 2 from J; bases not matched to a gene: 15.

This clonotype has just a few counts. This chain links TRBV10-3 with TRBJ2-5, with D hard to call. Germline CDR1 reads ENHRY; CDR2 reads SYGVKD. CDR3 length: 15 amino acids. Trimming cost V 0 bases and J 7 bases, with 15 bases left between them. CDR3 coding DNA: TGTGCCATCAGTGAGTCTGGTAGGACGTCAGCGACCCAGTACTTC. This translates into CAISESGRTSATQYF.

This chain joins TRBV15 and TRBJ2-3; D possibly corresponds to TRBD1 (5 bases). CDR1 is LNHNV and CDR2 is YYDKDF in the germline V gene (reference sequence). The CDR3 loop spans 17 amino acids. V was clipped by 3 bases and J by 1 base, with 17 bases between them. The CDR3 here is CATSRLGITGRTDTQYF. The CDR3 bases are TGTGCCACCAGCAGGCTTGGAATAACAGGACGCACAGATACGCAGTATTTT. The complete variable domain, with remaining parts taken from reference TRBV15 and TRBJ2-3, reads DAMVIQNPRYQVTQFGKPVTLSCSQTLNHNVMYWYQQKSSQAPKLLFHYYDKDFNNEADTPDNFQSRRPNTSFCFLDIRSPGLGDTAMYLCATSRLGITGRTDTQYFGPGTRLTVL.

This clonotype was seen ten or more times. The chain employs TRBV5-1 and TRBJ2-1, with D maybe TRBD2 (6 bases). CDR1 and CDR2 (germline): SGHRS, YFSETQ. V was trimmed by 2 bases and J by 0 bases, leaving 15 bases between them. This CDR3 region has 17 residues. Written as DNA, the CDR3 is TGCGCCAGCAGCTTCCGGACTATATCGAGCTCCTACAATGAGCAGTTCTTC. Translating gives CASSFRTISSSYNEQFF.

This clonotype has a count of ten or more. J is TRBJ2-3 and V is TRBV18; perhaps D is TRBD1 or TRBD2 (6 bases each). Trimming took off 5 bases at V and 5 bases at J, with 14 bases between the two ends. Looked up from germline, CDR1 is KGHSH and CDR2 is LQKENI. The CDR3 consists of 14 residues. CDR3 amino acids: CASSGGTRRDTQYF. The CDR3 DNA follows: TGTGCCAGCTCAGGGGGGACACGGAGAGATACGCAGTATTTT. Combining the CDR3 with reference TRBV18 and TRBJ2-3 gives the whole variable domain NAGVMQNPRHLVRRRGQEARLRCSPMKGHSHVYWYRQLPEEGLKFMVYLQKENIIDESGMPKERFSAEFPKEGPSILRIQQVVRGDSAAYFCASSGGTRRDTQYFGPGTRLTVL.

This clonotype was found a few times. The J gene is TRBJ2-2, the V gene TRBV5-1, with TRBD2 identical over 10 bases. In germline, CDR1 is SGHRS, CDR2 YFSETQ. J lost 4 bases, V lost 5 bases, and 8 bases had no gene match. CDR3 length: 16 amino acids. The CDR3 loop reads CASRGPGLASTGELFF. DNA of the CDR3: TGCGCCAGCAGGGGGCCGGGACTAGCGAGCACCGGGGAGCTGTTTTTT. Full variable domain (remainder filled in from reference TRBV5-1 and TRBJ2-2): KAGVTQTPRYLIKTRGQQVTLSCSPISGHRSVSWYQQTPGQGLQFLFEYFSETQRNKGNFPGRFSGRQFSNSRSEMNVSTLELGDSALYLCASRGPGLASTGELFFGEGSRLTVL.